This T cell receptor beta chain was profiled in a study of blood T cells in healthy people across ages. This clonotype was seen a handful of times. CDR1 and CDR2 (germline): SGHDT, YYEEEE. The CDR3 length is 15 residues. The authors ran a second PCR of about 6 to 11 cycles using a sample-barcoded 5' primer and a J-beta primer mix. Each CDR3 protein gets one entry after TCRdb re-called the 5' RACE reads with MiXCR. Of around 800,000 distinct CDR3 sequences listed, about a quarter are singletons. This same sample was also taken into another study, of T cells of mothers and their children. That paper adds: The yield was over 9.5 million TCR beta CDR3 reads from each mother and a few million from each child.

The material sequenced was blood. The V call is TRBV5-6, the J call TRBJ2-7; D possibly corresponds to TRBD1 (6 bases). The J call is doubtful: the DNA matches TRBJ2-1 better. The receptor was isolated from a boy aged 5-17 years in good health. The CDR3 sequence: CASSLQDRRRNEQFF. The CDR3 DNA is TGTGCCAGCAGCTTGCAGGACAGAAGAAGGAATGAGCAGTTCTTC.